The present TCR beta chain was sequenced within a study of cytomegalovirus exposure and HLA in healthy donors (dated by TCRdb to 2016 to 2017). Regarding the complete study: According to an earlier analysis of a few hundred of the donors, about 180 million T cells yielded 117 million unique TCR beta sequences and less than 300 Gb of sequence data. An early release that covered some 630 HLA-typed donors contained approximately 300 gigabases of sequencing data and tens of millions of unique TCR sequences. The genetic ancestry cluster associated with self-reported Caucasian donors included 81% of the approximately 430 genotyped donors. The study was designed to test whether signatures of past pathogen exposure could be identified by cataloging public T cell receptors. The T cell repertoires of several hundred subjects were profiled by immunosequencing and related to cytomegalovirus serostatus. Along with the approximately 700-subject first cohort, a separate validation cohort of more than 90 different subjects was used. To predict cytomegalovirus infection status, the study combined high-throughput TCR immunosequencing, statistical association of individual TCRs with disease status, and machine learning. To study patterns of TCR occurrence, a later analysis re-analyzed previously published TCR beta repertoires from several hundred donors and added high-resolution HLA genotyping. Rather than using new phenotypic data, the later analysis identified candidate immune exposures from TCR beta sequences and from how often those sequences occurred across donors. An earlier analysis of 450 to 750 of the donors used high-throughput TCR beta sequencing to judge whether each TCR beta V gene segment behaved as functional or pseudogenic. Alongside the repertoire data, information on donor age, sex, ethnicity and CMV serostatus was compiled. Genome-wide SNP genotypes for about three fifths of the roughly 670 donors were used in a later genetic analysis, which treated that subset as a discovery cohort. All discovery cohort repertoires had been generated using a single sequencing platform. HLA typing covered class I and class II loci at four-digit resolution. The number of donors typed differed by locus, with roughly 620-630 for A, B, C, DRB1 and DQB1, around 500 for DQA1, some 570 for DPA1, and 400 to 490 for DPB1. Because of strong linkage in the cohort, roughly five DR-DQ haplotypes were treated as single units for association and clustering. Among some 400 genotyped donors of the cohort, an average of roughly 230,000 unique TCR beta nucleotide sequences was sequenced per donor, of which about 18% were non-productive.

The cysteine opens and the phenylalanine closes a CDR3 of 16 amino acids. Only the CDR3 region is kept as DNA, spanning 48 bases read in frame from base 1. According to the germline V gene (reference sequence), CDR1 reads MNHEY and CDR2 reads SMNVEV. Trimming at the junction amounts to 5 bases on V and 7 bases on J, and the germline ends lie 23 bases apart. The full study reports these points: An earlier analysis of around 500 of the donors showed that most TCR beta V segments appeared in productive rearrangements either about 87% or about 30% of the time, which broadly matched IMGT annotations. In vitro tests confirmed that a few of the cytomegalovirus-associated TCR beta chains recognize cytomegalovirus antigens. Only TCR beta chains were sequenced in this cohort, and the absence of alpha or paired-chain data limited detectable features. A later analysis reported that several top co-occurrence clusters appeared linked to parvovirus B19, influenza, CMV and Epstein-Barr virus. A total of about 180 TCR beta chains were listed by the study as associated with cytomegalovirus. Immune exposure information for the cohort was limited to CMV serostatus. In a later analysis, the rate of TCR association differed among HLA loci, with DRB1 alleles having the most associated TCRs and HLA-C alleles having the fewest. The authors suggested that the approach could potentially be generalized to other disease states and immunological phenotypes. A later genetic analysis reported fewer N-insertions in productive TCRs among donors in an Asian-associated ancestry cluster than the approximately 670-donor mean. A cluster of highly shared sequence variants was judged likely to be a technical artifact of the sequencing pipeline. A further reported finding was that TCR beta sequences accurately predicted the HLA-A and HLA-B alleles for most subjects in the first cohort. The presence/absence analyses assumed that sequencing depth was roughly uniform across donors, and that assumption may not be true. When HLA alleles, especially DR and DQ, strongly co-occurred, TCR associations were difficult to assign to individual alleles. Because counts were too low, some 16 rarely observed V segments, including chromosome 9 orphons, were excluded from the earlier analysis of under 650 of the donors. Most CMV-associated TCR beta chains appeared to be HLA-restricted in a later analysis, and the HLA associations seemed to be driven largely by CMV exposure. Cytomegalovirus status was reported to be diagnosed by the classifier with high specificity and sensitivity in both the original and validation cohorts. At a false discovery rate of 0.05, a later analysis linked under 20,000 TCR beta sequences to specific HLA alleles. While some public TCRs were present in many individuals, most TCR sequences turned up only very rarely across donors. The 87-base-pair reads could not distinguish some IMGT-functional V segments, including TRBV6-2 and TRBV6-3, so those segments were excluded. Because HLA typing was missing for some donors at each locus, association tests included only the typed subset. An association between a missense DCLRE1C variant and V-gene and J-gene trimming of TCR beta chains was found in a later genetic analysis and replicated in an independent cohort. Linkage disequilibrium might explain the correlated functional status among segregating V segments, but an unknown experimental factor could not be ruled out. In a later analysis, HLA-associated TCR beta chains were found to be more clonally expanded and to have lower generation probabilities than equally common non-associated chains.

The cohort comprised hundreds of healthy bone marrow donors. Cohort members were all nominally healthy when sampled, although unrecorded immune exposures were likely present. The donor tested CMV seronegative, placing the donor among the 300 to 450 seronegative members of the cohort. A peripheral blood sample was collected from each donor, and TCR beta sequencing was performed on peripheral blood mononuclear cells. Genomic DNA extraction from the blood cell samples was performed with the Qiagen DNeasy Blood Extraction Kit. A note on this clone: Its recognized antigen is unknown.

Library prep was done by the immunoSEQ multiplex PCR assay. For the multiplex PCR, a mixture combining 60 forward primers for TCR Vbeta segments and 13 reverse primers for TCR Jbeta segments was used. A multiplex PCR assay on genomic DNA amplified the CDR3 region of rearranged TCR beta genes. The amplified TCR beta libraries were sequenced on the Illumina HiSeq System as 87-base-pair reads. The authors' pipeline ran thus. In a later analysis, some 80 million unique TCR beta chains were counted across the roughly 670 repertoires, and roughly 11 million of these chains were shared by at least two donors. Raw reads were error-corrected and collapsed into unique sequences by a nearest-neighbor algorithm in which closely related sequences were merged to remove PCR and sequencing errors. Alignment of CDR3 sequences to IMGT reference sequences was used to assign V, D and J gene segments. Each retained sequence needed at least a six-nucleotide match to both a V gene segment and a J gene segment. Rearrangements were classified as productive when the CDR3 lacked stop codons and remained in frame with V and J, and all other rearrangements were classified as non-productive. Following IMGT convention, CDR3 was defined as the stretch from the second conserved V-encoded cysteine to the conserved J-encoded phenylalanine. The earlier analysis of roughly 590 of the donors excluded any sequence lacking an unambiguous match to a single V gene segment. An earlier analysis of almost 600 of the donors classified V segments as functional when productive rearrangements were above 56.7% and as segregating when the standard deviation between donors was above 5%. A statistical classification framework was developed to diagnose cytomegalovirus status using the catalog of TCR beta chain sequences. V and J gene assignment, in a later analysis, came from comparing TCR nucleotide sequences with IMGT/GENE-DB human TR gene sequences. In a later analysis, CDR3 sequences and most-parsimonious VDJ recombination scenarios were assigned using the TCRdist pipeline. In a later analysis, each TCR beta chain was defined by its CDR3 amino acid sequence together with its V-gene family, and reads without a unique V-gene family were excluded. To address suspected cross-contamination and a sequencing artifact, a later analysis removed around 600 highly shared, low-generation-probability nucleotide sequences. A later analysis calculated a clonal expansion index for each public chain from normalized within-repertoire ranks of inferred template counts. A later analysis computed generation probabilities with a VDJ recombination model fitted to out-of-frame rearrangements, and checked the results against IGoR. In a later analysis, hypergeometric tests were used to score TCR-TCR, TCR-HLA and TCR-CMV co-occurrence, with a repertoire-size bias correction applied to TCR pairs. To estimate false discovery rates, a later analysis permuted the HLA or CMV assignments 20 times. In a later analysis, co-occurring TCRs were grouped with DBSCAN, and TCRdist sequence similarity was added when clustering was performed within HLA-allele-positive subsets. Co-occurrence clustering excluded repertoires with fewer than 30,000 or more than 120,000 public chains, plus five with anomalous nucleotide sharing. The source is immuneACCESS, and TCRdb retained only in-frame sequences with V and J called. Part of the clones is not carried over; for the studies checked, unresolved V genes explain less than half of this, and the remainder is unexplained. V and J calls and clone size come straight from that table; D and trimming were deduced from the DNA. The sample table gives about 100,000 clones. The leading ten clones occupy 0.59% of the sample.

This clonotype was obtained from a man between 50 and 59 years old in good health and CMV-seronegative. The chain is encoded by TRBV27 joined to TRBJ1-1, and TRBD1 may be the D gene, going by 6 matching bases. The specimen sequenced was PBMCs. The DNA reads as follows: TGTGCCAGCAGTCCAGGACAGAGGGACCTGAAAGTTGAAGCTTTCTTT. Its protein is CASSPGQRDLKVEAFF.